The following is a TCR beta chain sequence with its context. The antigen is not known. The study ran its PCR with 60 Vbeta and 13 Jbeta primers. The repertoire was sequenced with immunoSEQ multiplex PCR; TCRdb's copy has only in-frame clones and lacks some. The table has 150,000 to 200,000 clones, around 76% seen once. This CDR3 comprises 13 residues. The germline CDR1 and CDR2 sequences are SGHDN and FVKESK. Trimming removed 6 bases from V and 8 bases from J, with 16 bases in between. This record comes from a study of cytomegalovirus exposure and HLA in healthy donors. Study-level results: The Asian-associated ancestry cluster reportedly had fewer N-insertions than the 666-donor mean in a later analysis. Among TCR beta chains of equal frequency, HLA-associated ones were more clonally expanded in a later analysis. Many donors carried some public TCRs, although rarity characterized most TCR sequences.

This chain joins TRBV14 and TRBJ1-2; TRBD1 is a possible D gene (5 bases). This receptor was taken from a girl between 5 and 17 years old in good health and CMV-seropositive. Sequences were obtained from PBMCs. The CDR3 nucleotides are TGTGCCAGCAGTCTCAGGGTGGAGAGGGGCTACACCTTC. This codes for CASSLRVERGYTF.